This TCR beta chain was identified in a study of T-cell memory formation after mild COVID-19 (dated by TCRdb to the early 2020s). Notes on the research overall: TCR sequence clusters from the two donors were largely donor specific. Longitudinal TCRalpha and TCRbeta repertoire sequencing tracked T-cell clones expanding and contracting after mild COVID-19 in two donors. Two young, previously healthy adult volunteers made up the cohort, one male and one female.

These reads were obtained on an Illumina NovaSeq 6000. TCRalpha and TCRbeta cDNA libraries were constructed by 5'RACE with constant-segment primers, with sample barcodes and unique molecular identifiers being introduced. RNA was extracted from every sample with Trizol reagent. Libraries were amplified in two PCR steps, with a second sample barcode and Illumina TruSeq adapters added in the second step. Sequencing of the libraries was done on an Illumina NovaSeq, producing 2 x 150 bp paired-end reads. Turning to the authors' computational methods: Reads were demultiplexed and collapsed into UMI-guided consensus sequences with migec v1.2.7. Using mixcr v2.1.11, UMI consensuses were aligned to TRA and TRB V and J templates and then assembled into clonotypes. Expanded or contracted clonotypes were those called significant by both edgeR and NoisET, with noise models trained on biological replicates. edgeR calls used a false discovery rate-adjusted p below 0.01 and a log2 fold-change threshold of 1. As an exploratory analysis of dynamics, max-normalized trajectories of the 1000 most abundant clonotypes were examined with PCA combined with hierarchical clustering. Separately sequenced CD4+ and CD8+ repertoires were used to assign a CD4 or CD8 phenotype to each responding clone. TCRdb applied fastp at Q25 and MiXCR to the public reads, then kept only in-frame beta chains. Each CDR3 protein gets just one entry, which takes the most common genes and DNA from the rows behind it. The V and J calls were determined by TCRdb, not by the authors. This sample is represented by 450,000 to 650,000 distinct CDR3 sequences; 15% to 20% of them were singletons. Of the sample, around 12% falls within the top ten clones.

A few counts support this clonotype. The antigen this receptor binds is unknown. Per-nucleotide qualities are absent, and no much larger clonotype sits a single base away. Ficoll-Paque density gradient centrifugation was the method used to isolate PBMCs. Study-level results and caveats: Only a couple of mild cases were covered by the study, and larger cohorts that include severe cases with pre-infection samples were considered necessary. Some responding clones were detected in pre-infection memory, suggesting pre-existing cross-reactive memory T cells joined the SARS-CoV-2 response. Contracting CD4+ clones were located mainly in the CM and EM memory subsets, whereas CD8+ clones were found to be enriched in EMRA. Whether the second-wave clones peaking on day 37 were SARS-CoV-2 specific was not confirmed. From day 15 to 85, contracting clones showed balanced CD4/CD8 phenotypes, whereas a second wave of clones that expanded from day 15 to 37 leaned towards CD4+.

The CDR3 runs 14 residues from the cysteine to the phenylalanine. The kept DNA is CDR3 alone, 42 bases in frame from the first base. Trimming takes 6 bases from V and 1 base from J, and the germline ends sit 10 bases apart. The germline V gene provides CDR1 MNHEY and CDR2 SVGAGI. The sequence joins TRBV6-5 to TRBJ1-3; 5 matching bases give a weak D call of TRBD1. This sequence originates from an adult woman who had mild COVID-19 (a few samples of this study predate the infection). The sample titles of this study are shuffled in the database, so cell type and time point are left out; the donor was told from shared clones. Sequenced input: PBMCs or a T cell subset sorted from them (not recorded which). Read as DNA, the sequence is TGTGCCAGCAGACGCGACAGTTCTGGAAACACCATATATTTT. This sequence encodes CASRRDSSGNTIYF.